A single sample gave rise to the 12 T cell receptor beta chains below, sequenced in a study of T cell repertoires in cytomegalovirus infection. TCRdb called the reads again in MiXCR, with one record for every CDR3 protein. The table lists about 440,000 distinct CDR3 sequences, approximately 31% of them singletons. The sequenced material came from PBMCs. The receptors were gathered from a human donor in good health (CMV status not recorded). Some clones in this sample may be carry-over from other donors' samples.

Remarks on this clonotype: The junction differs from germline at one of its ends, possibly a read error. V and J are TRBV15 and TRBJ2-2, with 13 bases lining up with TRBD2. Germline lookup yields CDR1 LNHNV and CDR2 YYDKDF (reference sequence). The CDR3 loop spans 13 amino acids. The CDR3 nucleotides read TGTGCCACCAGCAGGACTAGCGGGGGGCGCACCACTTTT. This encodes CATSRTSGGRTTF.

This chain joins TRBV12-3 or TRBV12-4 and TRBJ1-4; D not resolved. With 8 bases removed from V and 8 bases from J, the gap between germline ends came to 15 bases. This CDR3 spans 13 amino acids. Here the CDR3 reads CASSAPAGEKLFF. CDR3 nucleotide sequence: TGTGCCAGCTCCGCCCCTGCCGGGGAAAAACTGTTTTTT.

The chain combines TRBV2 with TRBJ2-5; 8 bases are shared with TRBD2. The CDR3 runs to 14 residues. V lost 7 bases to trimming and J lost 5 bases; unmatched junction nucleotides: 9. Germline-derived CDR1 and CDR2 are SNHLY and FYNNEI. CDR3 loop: CASTSAGGAETQYF. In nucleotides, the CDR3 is TGTGCCAGCACCAGCGCGGGGGGAGCGGAGACCCAGTACTTC.

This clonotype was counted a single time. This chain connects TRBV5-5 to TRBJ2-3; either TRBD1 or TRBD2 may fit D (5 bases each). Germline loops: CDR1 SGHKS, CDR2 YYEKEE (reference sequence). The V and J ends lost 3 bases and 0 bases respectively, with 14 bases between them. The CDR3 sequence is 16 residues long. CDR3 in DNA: TGTGCCAGCAGCTCTCTTTCGAGGGGTAGCACAGATACGCAGTATTTT. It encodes CASSSLSRGSTDTQYF.

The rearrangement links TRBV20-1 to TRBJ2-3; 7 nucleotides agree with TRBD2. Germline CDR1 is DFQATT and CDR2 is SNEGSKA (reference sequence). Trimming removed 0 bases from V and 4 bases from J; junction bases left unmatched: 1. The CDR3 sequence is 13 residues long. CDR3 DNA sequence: TGCAGTGCTAGAGAGGGGGGGGCAGATACGCAGTATTTT. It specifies CSAREGGADTQYF.

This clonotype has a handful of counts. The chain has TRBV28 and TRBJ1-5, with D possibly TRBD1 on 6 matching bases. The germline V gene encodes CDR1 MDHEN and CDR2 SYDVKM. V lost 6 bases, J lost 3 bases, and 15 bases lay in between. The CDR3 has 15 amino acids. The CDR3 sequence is CASSLYREDNQPQHF. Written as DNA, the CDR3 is TGTGCCAGCAGCCTCTACAGGGAAGACAATCAGCCCCAGCATTTT.

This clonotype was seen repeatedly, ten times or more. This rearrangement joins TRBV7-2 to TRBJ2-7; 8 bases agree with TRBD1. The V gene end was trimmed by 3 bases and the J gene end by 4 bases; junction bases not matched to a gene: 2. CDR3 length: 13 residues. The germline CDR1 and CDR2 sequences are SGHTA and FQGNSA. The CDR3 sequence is CASSLGQEYEQYF. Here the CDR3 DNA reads TGTGCCAGCAGCTTGGGACAGGAGTACGAGCAGTACTTC.

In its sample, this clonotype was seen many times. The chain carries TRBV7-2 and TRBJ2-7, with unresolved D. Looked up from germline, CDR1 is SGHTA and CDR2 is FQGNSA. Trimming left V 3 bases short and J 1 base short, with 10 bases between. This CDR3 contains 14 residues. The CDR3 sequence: CASSLGLISYEQYF. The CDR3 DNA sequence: TGTGCCAGCAGCTTGGGCCTCATATCCTACGAGCAGTACTTC.

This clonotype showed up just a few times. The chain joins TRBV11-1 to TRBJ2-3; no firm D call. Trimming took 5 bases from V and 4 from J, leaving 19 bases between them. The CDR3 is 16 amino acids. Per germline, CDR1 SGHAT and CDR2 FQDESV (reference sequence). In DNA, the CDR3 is TGTGCCAGCAGCCGAAAGAGAAGCCCACTCGCAGATACGCAGTATTTT. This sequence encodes CASSRKRSPLADTQYF.

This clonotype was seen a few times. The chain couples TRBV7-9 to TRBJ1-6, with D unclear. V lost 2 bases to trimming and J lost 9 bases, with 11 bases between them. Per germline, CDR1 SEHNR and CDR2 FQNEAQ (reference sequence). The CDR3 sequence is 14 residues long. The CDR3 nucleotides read TGTGCCAGCAGCTTACGGGGATCGGGTTCACCCCTCCACTTT. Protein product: CASSLRGSGSPLHF.

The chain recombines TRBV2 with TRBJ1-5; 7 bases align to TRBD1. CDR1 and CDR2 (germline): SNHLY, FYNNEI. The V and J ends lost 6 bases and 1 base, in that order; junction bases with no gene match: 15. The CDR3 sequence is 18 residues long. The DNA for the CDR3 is TGTGCCAGCAGCATAAAGACAGGGAAGCTGGGAAGCAATCAGCCCCAGCATTTT. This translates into CASSIKTGKLGSNQPQHF.

In DNA form, the CDR3 reads TGTGCCAGCAGCATCCTCCCGGGACAAACTAACACCGGGGAGCTGTTTTTT. It yields the protein CASSILPGQTNTGELFF. The gene calls are TRBV11-2 and TRBJ2-2, with TRBD1 as a possible D gene (6 bases). CDR1 is SGHAT and CDR2 is FQNNGV in the germline V gene. CDR3 size: 17 residues. V was pared by 5 bases and J by 2 bases, with 18 bases between.